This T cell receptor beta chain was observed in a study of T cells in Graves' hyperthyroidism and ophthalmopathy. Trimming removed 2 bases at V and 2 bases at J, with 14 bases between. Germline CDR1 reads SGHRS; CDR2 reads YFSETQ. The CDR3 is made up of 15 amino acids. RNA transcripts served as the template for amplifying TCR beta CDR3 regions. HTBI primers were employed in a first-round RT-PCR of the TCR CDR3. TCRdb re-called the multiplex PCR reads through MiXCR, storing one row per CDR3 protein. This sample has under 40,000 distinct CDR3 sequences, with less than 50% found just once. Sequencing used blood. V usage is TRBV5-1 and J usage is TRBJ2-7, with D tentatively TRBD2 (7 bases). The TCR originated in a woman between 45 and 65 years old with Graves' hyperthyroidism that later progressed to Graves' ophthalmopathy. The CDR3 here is CASSFGGLAPYEQYF. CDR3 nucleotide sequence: TGCGCCAGCAGCTTCGGGGGGCTAGCGCCCTACGAGCAGTACTTC.